The clone carrying this TCR beta chain was recorded at least ten times. Its matching antigen is unknown. The data originate from a study of T cells after yellow fever vaccination. Study results and caveats: Among primary-vaccination clones, most reappeared after the booster, at 95% to 96% for CD4 and roughly 90% for CD8.

Between the trimmed V and J ends, which lost 4 bases and 3 bases, there was a span of 13 bases. The CDR3 totals 14 residues. In germline, CDR1 is LGHDT, CDR2 YNNKEL (reference sequence). TCR cDNA, made by 5'RACE template switching, carried an added universal primer site and UMIs. TCRdb itself ran the 5' RACE reads through MiXCR, one entry per CDR3 protein. This sample has 600,000 to 750,000 distinct CDR3 sequences; roughly an eighth occur once, and the top ten carry approximately 15%. The receptor's source is a man aged 25 to 40 who received the YFV17D yellow fever vaccine. This rearrangement joins TRBV3-1 to TRBJ2-7; D remains unclear. The sequencing used PBMCs, collected on the day of the yellow fever booster vaccination. The CDR3 reads CASSPIGLNYEQYF. The CDR3 coding sequence is TGTGCCAGCAGCCCCATAGGGTTGAACTACGAGCAGTACTTC.